This T cell receptor beta chain appears in the sequencing data of a study of radiotherapy plus CTLA-4 blockade in lung cancer. Background on the study: With roughly a third of patients having disease control, objective responses were seen in 15% to 20%.

V was clipped by 4 bases and J by 2 bases; unmatched bases: 5. CDR3 length equals 17 residues. The germline CDR1 and CDR2 sequences are SGHKS and YYEKEE (reference sequence). This clone was found once. What it binds is unknown. General study points: TCR clones from tumors expanded in blood after radiotherapy plus ipilimumab.

CTLA-4 blockade with ipilimumab, together with focal radiation, was given to patients with chemo-refractory metastatic non-small-cell lung cancer. Some clones are missing from TCRdb's copy, which holds only in-frame ones; the method was immunoSEQ multiplex PCR. The sample comprises roughly 120,000 clones, approximately 80% of which are singletons, and 5% to 5.5% rests with the top ten. The chain has TRBV5-5 and TRBJ2-3; TRBD2 matches at 15 bases. The receptor was isolated from a human donor with non-small cell lung cancer who had a partial response to radiotherapy plus ipilimumab. Sequenced material: peripheral blood, taken from a patient treated with radiotherapy plus ipilimumab. The CDR3 loop is CASSTGTSGRFTDTQYF. The CDR3 nucleotides are TGTGCCAGCAGCACAGGGACTAGCGGGAGGTTCACAGATACGCAGTATTTT.